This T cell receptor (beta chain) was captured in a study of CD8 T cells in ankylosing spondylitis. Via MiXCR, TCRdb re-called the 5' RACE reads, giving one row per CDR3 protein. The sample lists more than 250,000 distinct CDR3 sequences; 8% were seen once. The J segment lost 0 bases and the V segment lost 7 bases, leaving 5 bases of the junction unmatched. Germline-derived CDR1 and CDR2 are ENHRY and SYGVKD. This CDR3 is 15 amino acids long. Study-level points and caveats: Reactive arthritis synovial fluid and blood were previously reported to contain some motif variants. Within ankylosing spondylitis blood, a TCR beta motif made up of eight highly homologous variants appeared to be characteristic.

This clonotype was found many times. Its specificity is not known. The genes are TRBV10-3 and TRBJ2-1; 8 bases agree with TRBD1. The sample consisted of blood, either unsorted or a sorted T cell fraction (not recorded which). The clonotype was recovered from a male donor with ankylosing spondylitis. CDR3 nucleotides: TGTGCCATCACCAGGGGGCTTAGCTCCTACAATGAGCAGTTCTTC. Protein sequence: CAITRGLSSYNEQFF.